The clone carrying this TCR beta chain was recorded many times. RNA transcripts provided the template for amplifying TCR beta CDR3 regions. HTBI-primed RT-PCR formed the first round, and a multiplex PCR formed the second. TCRdb re-called the multiplex PCR reads with MiXCR, one entry per CDR3 protein. The sample consists of about 370,000 distinct CDR3 sequences, around 19% of them appearing once. CDR3 length: 12 residues. The germline CDR1 and CDR2 sequences are SQVTM and ANQGSEA. Trimming left V 6 bases short and J 0 bases short, with 9 bases between. This entry comes from a study of Graves' ophthalmopathy and Graves' hyperthyroidism.

Sequenced material: peripheral blood. This receptor was obtained from a woman aged 18 to 35 with Graves' ophthalmopathy. The V gene is TRBV29-1, the J gene TRBJ2-7; TRBD1 or TRBD2 may be the D gene (5 bases each). CDR3 sequence reads: CSVGTSSYEQYF. CDR3 in DNA: TGCAGCGTGGGGACGAGCTCCTACGAGCAGTACTTC.